The source of this T cell receptor beta chain is a study of tissue T cells after allogeneic stem cell transplantation. General study findings and limits: Which tissue TCRs were alloreactive or antigen-specific was not determined. Some clones might be persisting host cells. This small cohort was clinically heterogeneous, and sampling depth was a limitation.

Sequencing used immunoSEQ multiplex PCR; TCRdb keeps in-frame clones, though not all of them. In the table there are roughly 6,000 clones, 55% to 65% of which are singletons. CDR3 length: 16 amino acids. Per the germline V gene, CDR1 is SNHLY and CDR2 is FYNNEI. The trim removed 1 base at V and 3 bases at J, leaving 7 bases unmatched. This clone was seen a few times. Its antigen remains unknown. The origin of this receptor is a woman aged 18-49 years with breast cancer. The sequenced sample was duodenum tissue, obtained at autopsy. This chain joins TRBV2 and TRBJ2-7; TRBD2 aligns across 9 bases. The CDR3: CASSEVTSGFLYEQYF. The CDR3 coding sequence is TGTGCCAGCAGTGAAGTCACTAGCGGGTTCCTCTACGAGCAGTACTTC.